These 2 T cell receptor beta chains came from one sample sequenced in a study of blood T cells in healthy people across ages. A sample-barcoded 5' primer and a J-beta primer mix were used in a second PCR of about 7 to 12 cycles. TCRdb processed the 5' RACE reads anew with MiXCR; each CDR3 protein has one entry. The sample consists of 1,300,000 or so distinct CDR3 sequences, 55% to 75% of them appearing once. The source material was blood. The receptors originated from a man between 18 and 35 years old in good health.

The chain links TRBV3-1 to TRBJ2-4; TRBD2 is a possible D gene (6 bases). The DNA end is a closer match to TRBJ2-7, so the J assignment may be wrong. The CDR3 is made up of 14 amino acids. CDR1 LGHDT and CDR2 YNNKEL come from the germline V gene (reference sequence). DNA for the CDR3: TGTGCCAGCAGCCAAACGGGAGTGGTTGACGAGCAGTACTTC. The encoded protein is CASSQTGVVDEQYF.

This chain uses TRBV19 with TRBJ1-1; 9 positions match TRBD1. This CDR3 spans 15 amino acids. V dropped 6 bases and J dropped 1; count of bases not matched to a gene: 6. The germline V gene encodes CDR1 LNHDA and CDR2 SQIVND (reference sequence). CDR3 residues: CASSPQGAENTEAFF. CDR3 nucleotide sequence: TGTGCCAGTAGCCCACAGGGGGCCGAGAACACTGAAGCTTTCTTT.